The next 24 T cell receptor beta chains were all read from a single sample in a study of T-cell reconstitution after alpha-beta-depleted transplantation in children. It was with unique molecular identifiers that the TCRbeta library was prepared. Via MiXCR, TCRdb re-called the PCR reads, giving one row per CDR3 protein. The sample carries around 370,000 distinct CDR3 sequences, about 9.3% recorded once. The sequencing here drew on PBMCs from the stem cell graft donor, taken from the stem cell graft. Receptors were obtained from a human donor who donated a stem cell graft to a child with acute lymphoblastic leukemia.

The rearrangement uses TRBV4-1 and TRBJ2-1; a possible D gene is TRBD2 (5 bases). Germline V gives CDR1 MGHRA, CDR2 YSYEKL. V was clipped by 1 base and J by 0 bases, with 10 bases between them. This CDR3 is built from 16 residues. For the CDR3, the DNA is TGCGCCAGCAGCCAAGTCGGAGGCAGCTCCTACAATGAGCAGTTCTTC. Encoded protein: CASSQVGGSSYNEQFF.

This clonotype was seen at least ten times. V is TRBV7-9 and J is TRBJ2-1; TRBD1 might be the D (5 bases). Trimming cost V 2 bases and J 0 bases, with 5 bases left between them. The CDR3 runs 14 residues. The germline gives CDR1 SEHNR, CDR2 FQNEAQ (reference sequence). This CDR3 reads CASSLQGSYNEQFF. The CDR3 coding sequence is TGTGCCAGCAGCTTACAGGGCTCCTACAATGAGCAGTTCTTC.

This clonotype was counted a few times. This chain's CDR3 is CASSSRPGQSLNQPQHF. The CDR3 bases are TGTGCCAGCAGCTCAAGGCCGGGACAGTCCTTAAATCAGCCCCAGCATTTT. The rearrangement joins TRBV7-2 to TRBJ1-5; 7 nucleotides match TRBD1. The germline gives CDR1 SGHTA, CDR2 FQGNSA. Trimming at V came to 4 bases and at J to 4 bases, leaving 13 bases not matched to a gene. This CDR3 region has 17 residues.

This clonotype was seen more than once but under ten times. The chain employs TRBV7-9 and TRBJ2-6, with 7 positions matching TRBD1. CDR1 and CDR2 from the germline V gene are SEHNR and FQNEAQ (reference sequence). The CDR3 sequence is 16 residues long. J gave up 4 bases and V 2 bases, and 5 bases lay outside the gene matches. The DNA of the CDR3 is TGTGCCAGCAGCTTACCGACAGGGTTCGGGGCCAACGTCCTGACTTTC. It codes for CASSLPTGFGANVLTF.

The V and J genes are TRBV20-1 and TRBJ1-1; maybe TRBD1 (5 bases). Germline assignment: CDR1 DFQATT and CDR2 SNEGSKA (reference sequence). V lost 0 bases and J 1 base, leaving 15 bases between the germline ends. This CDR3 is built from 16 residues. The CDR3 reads CSARDVQGLRNTEAFF. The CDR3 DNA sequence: TGCAGTGCTAGAGATGTCCAGGGACTACGGAACACTGAAGCTTTCTTT.

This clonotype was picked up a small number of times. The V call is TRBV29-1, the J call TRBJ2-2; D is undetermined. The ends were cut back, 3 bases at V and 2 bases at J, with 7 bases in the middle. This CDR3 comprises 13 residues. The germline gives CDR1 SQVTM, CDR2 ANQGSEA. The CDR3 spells CSVDLGNTGELFF. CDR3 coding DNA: TGCAGCGTTGATCTGGGAAACACCGGGGAGCTGTTTTTT.

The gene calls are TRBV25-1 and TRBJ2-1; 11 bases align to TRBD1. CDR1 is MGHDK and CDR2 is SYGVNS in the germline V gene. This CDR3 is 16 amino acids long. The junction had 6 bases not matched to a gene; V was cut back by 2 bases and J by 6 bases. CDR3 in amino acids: CASSEPDRGRINEQFF. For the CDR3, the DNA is TGTGCCAGCAGTGAACCGGACAGGGGGCGGATCAATGAGCAGTTCTTC.

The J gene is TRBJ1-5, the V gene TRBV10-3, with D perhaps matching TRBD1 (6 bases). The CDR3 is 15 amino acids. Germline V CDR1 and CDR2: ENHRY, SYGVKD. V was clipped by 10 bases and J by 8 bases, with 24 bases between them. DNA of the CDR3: TGTGCCACGCGGAGGGGAGGGGGGAACGGCGAGCCCCAGCATTTT. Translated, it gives CATRRGGGNGEPQHF.

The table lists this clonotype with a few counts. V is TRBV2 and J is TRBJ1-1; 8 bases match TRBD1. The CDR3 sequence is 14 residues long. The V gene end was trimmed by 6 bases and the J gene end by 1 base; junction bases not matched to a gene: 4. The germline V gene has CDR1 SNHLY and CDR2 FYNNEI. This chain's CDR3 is CASSVRGRNTEAFF. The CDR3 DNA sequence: TGTGCCAGCAGCGTCAGGGGGCGGAACACTGAAGCTTTCTTT.

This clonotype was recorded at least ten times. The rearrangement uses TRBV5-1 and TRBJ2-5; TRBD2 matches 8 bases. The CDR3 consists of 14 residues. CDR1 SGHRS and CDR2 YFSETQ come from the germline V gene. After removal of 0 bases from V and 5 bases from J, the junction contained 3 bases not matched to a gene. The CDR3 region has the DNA TGCGCCAGCAGCTTGGTGCGGGAGGTGGAGACCCAGTACTTC. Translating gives CASSLVREVETQYF.

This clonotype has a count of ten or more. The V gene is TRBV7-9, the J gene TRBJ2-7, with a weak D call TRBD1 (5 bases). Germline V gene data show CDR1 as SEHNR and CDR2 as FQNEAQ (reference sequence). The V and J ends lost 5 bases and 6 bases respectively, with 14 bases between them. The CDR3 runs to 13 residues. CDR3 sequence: CASSLIQGIEQYF. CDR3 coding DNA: TGTGCCAGCAGCCTTATCCAGGGCATCGAGCAGTACTTC.

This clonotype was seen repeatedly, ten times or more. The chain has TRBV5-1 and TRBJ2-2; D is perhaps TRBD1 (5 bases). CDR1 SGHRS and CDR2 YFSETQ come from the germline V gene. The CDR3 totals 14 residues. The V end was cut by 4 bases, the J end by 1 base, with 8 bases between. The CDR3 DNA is TGCGCCAGCAGCCCCAGGGAGAACACCGGGGAGCTGTTTTTT. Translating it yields CASSPRENTGELFF.

CDR3 region: CSARDANSETQYF. The CDR3 DNA is TGCAGTGCTAGAGATGCGAATTCGGAGACCCAGTACTTC. The rearrangement joins TRBV20-1 to TRBJ2-5; D is ambiguous. The V end was cut by 0 bases, the J end by 5 bases, with 10 bases between. The CDR3 sequence is 13 residues long. Germline values: CDR1 DFQATT, CDR2 SNEGSKA (reference sequence).

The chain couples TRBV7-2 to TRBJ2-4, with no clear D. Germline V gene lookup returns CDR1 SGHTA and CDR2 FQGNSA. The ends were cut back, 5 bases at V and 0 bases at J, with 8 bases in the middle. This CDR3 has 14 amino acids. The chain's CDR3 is CASSGPGAKNIQYF. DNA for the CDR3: TGTGCCAGCAGCGGTCCGGGAGCCAAAAACATTCAGTACTTC.

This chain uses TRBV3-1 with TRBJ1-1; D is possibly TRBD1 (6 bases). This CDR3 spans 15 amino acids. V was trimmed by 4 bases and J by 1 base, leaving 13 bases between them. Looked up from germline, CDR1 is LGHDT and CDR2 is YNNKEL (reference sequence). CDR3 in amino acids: CASSRGGAANTEAFF. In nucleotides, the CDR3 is TGTGCCAGCAGCCGGGGGGGCGCCGCGAACACTGAAGCTTTCTTT. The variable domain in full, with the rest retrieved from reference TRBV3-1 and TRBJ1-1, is DTAVSQTPKYLVTQMGNDKSIKCEQNLGHDTMYWYKQDSKKFLKIMFSYNNKELIINETVPNRFSPKSPDKAHLNLHINSLELGDSAVYFCASSRGGAANTEAFFGQGTRLTVV.

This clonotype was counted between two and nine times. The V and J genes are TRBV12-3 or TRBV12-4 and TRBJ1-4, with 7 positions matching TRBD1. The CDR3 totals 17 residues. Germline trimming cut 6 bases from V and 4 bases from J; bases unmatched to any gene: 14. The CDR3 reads CASRIQGVGVLNEKLFF. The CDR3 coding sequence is TGTGCCAGCAGAATCCAGGGGGTAGGGGTTCTTAATGAAAAACTGTTTTTT.

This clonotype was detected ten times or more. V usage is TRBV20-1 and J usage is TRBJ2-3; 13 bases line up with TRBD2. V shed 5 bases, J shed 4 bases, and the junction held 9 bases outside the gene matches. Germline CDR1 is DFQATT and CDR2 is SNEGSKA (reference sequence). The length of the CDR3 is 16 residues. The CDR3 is CSAGGLAGEGADTQYF. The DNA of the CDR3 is TGCAGTGCTGGCGGACTAGCGGGAGAGGGGGCAGATACGCAGTATTTT.

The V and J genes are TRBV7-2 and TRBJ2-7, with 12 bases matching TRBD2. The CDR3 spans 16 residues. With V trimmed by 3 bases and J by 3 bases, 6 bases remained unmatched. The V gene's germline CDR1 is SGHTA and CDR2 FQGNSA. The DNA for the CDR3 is TGTGCCAGCAGCTTCCTGACTAGCGGGAGATACTACGAGCAGTACTTC. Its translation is CASSFLTSGRYYEQYF. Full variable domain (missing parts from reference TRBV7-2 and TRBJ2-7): GAGVSQSPSNKVTEKGKDVELRCDPISGHTALYWYRQSLGQGLEFLIYFQGNSAPDKSGLPSDRFSAERTGGSVSTLTIQRTQQEDSAVYLCASSFLTSGRYYEQYFGPGTRLTVT.

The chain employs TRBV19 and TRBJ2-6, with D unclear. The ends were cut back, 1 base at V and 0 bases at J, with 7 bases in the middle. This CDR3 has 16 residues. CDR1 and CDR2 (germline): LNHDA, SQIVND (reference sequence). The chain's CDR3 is CASSIGVYSGANVLTF. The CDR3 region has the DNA TGTGCCAGTAGTATAGGGGTTTACTCTGGGGCCAACGTCCTGACTTTC. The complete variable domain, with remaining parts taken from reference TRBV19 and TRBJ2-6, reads DGGITQSPKYLFRKEGQNVTLSCEQNLNHDAMYWYRQDPGQGLRLIYYSQIVNDFQKGDIAEGYSVSREKKESFPLTVTSAQKNPTAFYLCASSIGVYSGANVLTFGAGSRLTVL.

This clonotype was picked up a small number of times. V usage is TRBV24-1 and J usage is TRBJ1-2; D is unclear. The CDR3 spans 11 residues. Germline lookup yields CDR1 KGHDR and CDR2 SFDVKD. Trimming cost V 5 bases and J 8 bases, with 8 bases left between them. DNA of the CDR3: TGTGCCACCAGTGCAGAAGGAGGCTACACCTTC. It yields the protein CATSAEGGYTF.

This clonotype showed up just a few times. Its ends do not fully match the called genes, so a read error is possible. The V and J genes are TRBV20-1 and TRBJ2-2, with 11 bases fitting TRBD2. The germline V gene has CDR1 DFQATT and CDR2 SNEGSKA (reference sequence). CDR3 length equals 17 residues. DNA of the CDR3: TGCTGTGCTAGAGTCTCCCTAGCGGGAGGTCAAACCGGGGAGCTGTTTTTT. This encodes CCARVSLAGGQTGELFF.

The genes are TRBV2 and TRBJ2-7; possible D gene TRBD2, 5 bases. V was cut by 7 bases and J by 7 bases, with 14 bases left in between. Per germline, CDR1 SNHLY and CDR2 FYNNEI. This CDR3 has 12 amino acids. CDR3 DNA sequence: TGTGCCAGCACCCTGATACCGGGAGAGCAGTACTTC. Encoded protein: CASTLIPGEQYF.

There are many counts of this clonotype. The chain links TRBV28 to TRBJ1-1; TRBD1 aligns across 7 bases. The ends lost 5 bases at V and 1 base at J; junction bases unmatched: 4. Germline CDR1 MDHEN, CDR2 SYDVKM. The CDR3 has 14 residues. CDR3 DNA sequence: TGTGCCAGCAGTGCGACAGGGAGGAACACTGAAGCTTTCTTT. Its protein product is CASSATGRNTEAFF.

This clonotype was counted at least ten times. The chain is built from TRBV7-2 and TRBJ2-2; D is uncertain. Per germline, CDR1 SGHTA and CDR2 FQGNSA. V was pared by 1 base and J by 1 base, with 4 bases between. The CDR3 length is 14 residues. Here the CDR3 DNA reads TGTGCCAGCAGCTTAGGCGGGAACACCGGGGAGCTGTTTTTT. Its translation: CASSLGGNTGELFF.